Sequencing of this T cell receptor beta chain was carried out in a study of CD8+ T cells in alopecia areata (dated by TCRdb to the late 2010s). Regarding the complete study: The treated patients took part in an open-label pilot trial in which moderate-to-severe alopecia areata was treated with oral tofacitinib at 5 to 10 mg twice daily. The study used high-throughput TCRbeta sequencing to examine T cell clonal expansion in alopecia areata, in both the C3H/HeJ mouse model and human patients. The SALT score, which quantifies the percentage of affected scalp surface area, was used to measure disease severity in treated patients. Amplification of TCRbeta CDR3 regions was done by immunoSEQ multiplex PCR using 35 Vbeta forward primers and 13 Jbeta reverse primers. On the human side, TCRbeta sequencing was run on scalp tissue and on sorted CD4+ and CD8+ peripheral blood T cells from healthy controls and from alopecia areata patients with either patchy or totalis/universalis disease. Clonality in the scalp was compared among normal scalp (n=4), patchy alopecia areata scalp (n=8), and alopecia totalis/universalis scalp (n=8). Tofacitinib-treated patients had biopsies at baseline and at 4 and 24 weeks of treatment, with a later scalp biopsy in several patients. Patients received tofacitinib for 6 to 18 months and were then followed off drug for 6 months to check for delayed response and recurrence. RNA came from the PAXgene miRNA kit for fixed scalp, the miRNeasy kit for PBMCs, and the RNeasy kit for mouse skin.

This clone was counted between two and nine times. Its antigen has not been determined. Within one base of it there is no much larger clone, and no base qualities were kept. Summary of the overall study and its limitations: Unlike mouse skin, which is dominated by gammadelta T cells, normal human skin has resident alphabeta T cells that are also sequenced, and this complicates analysis of the scalp TCR repertoire. Because the treated cohort was small and included a single nonresponder, larger studies are needed to assess links between baseline CD8+ expansion and response. Compared with mice, TCR sequences shared between patients were less clear, possibly partly because of HLA diversity across the patient population. Tofacitinib significantly lowered scalp clonality and the number of expanded CD8+ clones among the top 100 scalp clones. Compared with normal scalp, lesional scalp had higher clonality and more expanded CD8+ clones, particularly in alopecia totalis/universalis, a pattern that suggests antigenic drive. During tofacitinib treatment, many expanded lesional clones remained in scalp and blood, and this persistence may partly explain relapse after treatment is stopped.

In light of the paper, this sample's treatment or condition label describes: oral pan-JAK inhibitor, 5-10 mg twice daily. Lesional scalp punch biopsies and peripheral blood were obtained from alopecia areata patients. PBMCs were isolated by density centrifugation and stained for CD3, CD4 and CD8, after which CD4+ and CD8+ T cells were sorted on a FACSAria. CDR1 and CDR2 are drawn from the germline V gene: SGHNT, YENEEA. Deletion took 5 bases off V and 3 bases off J, with a span of 8 bases between the germline ends. Measured from the cysteine to the phenylalanine, the CDR3 is 12 residues long. Only the CDR3 part of the read is kept: 36 bases, read in frame from the first base. Library creation used the immunoSEQ multiplex PCR assay. To provide template for TCR sequencing, every sample had RNA extracted and reverse transcribed into cDNA. SuperScript III was used for first-strand cDNA synthesis, primed with a 2:1 mix of oligo-dT and random hexamers. A synthetic immune receptor repertoire was used to measure amplification bias, and any remaining bias was corrected computationally. The source study handled its data this way. Raw reads were preprocessed to remove errors, and CDR3 was defined by IMGT conventions from the conserved cysteine to phenylalanine. Clonality was computed by normalizing Shannon entropy by log2 of the number of productive unique TCRs and subtracting the result from 1. Whether scalp clones were CD4 or CD8 was inferred by matching scalp TCRbeta sequences against CD4 and CD8 repertoires sorted from blood. TCRdb provides this immuneACCESS table in a form limited to in-frame rearrangements. Some clones are lacking; in checked studies, under half of them reflect an unresolved V gene, and why the rest are absent is not known. V and J calls and clone size are given by that table; D and trimming were obtained from the DNA. In all, the sample holds approximately 210,000 clones, and approximately 65% of those were seen once. Around 1.2% of the sample is held by the ten biggest clonotypes.

The sequencing here drew on CD4+ T cells sorted from blood, taken at approximately week 42, from a patient treated with tofacitinib. The sequence links TRBV11-3 to TRBJ2-7; no D segment can be confidently identified. This TCR was recovered from a human donor with alopecia areata. The bases are TGTGCCAGCAGCCAGAACGACTACGAGCAGTACTTC. Its protein reads: CASSQNDYEQYF.